The clone carrying this T cell receptor beta chain was counted a few times. V was pared by 0 bases and J by 7 bases, with 13 bases of the junction left unmatched. There are 16 residues in the CDR3. Germline assignment: CDR1 SGDLS and CDR2 YYNGEE. This entry is derived from a study of shared clonotypes between healthy human individuals. Clones were read by immunoSEQ multiplex PCR, and TCRdb kept only the in-frame ones, dropping some. The table lists about 960,000 clones, around three quarters of them singletons. Sequencing was carried out using memory CD4+ T cells sorted from blood. Noted subset: CD45RA-negative fraction. This chain uses TRBV9 with TRBJ2-7; 7 nucleotides line up with TRBD2. This clonotype was sampled from a man in his late teens or twenties in good health. The CDR3 protein is CASSVASGTYSEEQYF. The CDR3 bases are TGTGCCAGCAGCGTAGCCAGCGGGACCTACTCCGAGGAGCAGTACTTC.